This is a list of T cell receptor beta chains from one sample in a study of tumor and adjacent non-tumor tissue in lung cancer. TCRdb reprocessed the multiplex PCR reads via MiXCR and lists one record per CDR3 protein. The data show roughly 120,000 distinct CDR3 sequences, with 60% to 80% seen just once and 35% to 40% held by the top ten. Material for sequencing was lung tumor tissue. These receptors were obtained from an older woman with non-small cell lung cancer. Both conserved end residues are part of each CDR3. D genes are given only for firm matches. For some rows the clone size is stated as once, few or many, or as a class when expanded; others skip it.

>TRBV11-2|-|TRBJ1-6|16|-
TGTACCAGCGGCTCATCCCCAGGGACCGATAATTCACCCCTCCACTTT
CTSGSSPGTDNSPLHF
>TRBV12-3/TRBV12-4|-|TRBJ1-1|14|-
TGTGCCAGCGCGCCCCTCCCGGAGAACACTGAAGCTGTCTTT
CASAPLPENTEAVF
>TRBV11-3|-|TRBJ1-3|11|-
TGTGCCTGCAGCTTGGAGGACACCATATATTTT
CACSLEDTIYF
>TRBV20-1|-|TRBJ2-1|16|-
TGCGGTGCTAGAGCGGAGCTTAGAGCTTCTGGCAATGAGCAGTCCTTC
CGARAELRASGNEQSF
>TRBV11-3|-|TRBJ2-7|15|-
TGTGCCGGCAGCTTACAGGCATGGGTCTCCTACGAGCAGTACTTC
CAGSLQAWVSYEQYF
>TRBV12-3/TRBV12-4|many|TRBJ2-1|17|TRBD2
TGTGCCAGCAGTTCTGGACTAGCGGGAGGAGGAAGCGATGAGCAGTTCTTC
CASSSGLAGGGSDEQFF
>TRBV14|many|TRBJ1-1|12|-
TGTGCCAGCAGCCCCGGGACGGCTAAAGCTTTCTTT
CASSPGTAKAFF
>TRBV4-3|-|TRBJ2-1|14|-
TGCGCCAGCAGCATAACTAACGGAGGTTATGAGCAGTTCTTC
CASSITNGGYEQFF
>TRBV4-3|large|TRBJ2-5|15|-
TGCGCCAGCAGCCGACACCGGGACTCACAAGAGACCCAGTACTTC
CASSRHRDSQETQYF
>TRBV6-1|-|TRBJ1-2|15|TRBD1
TGTGCCAGCAGAGAAACAGGGGCTCCTACCTATGGCTACACCTTC
CASRETGAPTYGYTF
>TRBV29-1|-|TRBJ2-5|11|-
TGCGGCGTTGAAAAGGGCGAGACCCAGTGCTTC
CGVEKGETQCF
>TRBV12-3/TRBV12-4|many|TRBJ1-5|13|-
TGTGCCAGCAGTTTGGGGGTAGGGCAGCCCCAGCATTTT
CASSLGVGQPQHF
>TRBV28|few|TRBJ2-7|11|-
TGTGCCAGCAGCTCCTGGTTCGAGCAGTACTTC
CASSSWFEQYF
>TRBV6-5|-|TRBJ2-2|15|-
TGTGCCAGAAGCCACAGAACACTAAATACCGGGGAGCTGTTTTTT
CARSHRTLNTGELFF
>TRBV20-1|-|TRBJ1-1|16|TRBD1
TGCGGTGCTAGAGATGCGTCAGGGGGGGATAATACTGAAGCTTTCTTT
CGARDASGGDNTEAFF
>TRBV11-2|-|TRBJ2-7|15|TRBD2
TGTGTCAGCAGCTATGGGACTAGTAGGAGCTACGAGCAGTACTTC
CVSSYGTSRSYEQYF
>TRBV6-1|-|TRBJ1-6|15|TRBD1
TGTGCCAGCAGTGCGGCAGGGGGCGTTTATTCACCCCTCCACTTT
CASSAAGGVYSPLHF
>TRBV20-1|-|TRBJ2-5|16|-
TGCAGTGCTAGTTCTCAAGGACAGACCACCCAAGAGACCCAGTACTTC
CSASSQGQTTQETQYF